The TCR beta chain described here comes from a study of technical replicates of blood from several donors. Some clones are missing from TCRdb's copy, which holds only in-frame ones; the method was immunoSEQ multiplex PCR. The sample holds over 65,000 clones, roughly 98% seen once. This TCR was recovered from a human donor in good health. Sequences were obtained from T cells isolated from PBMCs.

The DNA for the CDR3 is TGTGCCAGCAGTACGTACAGGGTTGATACGCAGTATTTT. Protein sequence: CASSTYRVDTQYF. This chain connects TRBV6-6 to TRBJ2-3, with D perhaps matching TRBD1 (6 bases). CDR1 and CDR2 (germline): MNHNY, SVGAGI (reference sequence). Trimming took off 5 bases at V and 6 bases at J, with 12 bases between the two ends. The CDR3 spans 13 residues.